A single sample gave rise to the 26 T cell receptor beta chains below, sequenced in a study of CD8 T cells in Susac syndrome. Reverse transcription of about 0.45 to 1 ug RNA was performed with random hexamers. TCRdb ran MiXCR on the immunoSEQ multiplex PCR reads and lists one entry per CDR3 protein. The profile shows about 53,000 distinct CDR3 sequences, 95% of them singletons. The sample was CD8+ T cells from PBMCs. These receptors were taken from a human donor with Susac syndrome.

The chain employs TRBV9 and TRBJ1-5; D ambiguous. V gave up 3 bases and J gave up 0 bases, with 4 bases separating them. The germline CDR1 and CDR2 sequences are SGDLS and YYNGEE. This CDR3 has 13 residues. The CDR3: CASSGPSNQPQHF. CDR3 nucleotide sequence: TGTGCCAGCAGCGGGCCTAGCAATCAGCCCCAGCATTTT.

The chain joins TRBV15 to TRBJ2-7; D unresolved. Trimming took 1 base from V and 9 from J, leaving 13 bases between them. The CDR3 spans 13 residues. Germline CDR1 and CDR2: LNHNV and YYDKDF (reference sequence). The CDR3, as DNA: TGTGCCACCAGCAGAGTAACGCCTCATTGGCAGTACTTC. This gives the protein CATSRVTPHWQYF.

The chain employs TRBV29-1 and TRBJ2-2; 10 bases line up with TRBD1. This CDR3 is built from 16 residues. CDR1 SQVTM and CDR2 ANQGSEA come from the germline V gene. The V gene end was trimmed by 6 bases and the J gene end by 4 bases; junction bases not matched to a gene: 11. DNA of the CDR3: TGCAGCGTGTGGGACAGGGGAGATTCGGGCACCGGGGAGCTGTTTTTT. It encodes CSVWDRGDSGTGELFF.

The chain combines TRBV14 with TRBJ1-3; possibly TRBD1 for D (6 bases). Trimming stripped 2 bases from V and 3 bases from J, with 11 bases between. Germline CDR1 and CDR2: SGHDN and FVKESK. This CDR3 comprises 15 residues. The CDR3 nucleotides are TGTGCCAGCAGCCAATTACGGGGGCTTGGAAACACCATATATTTT. Its protein product is CASSQLRGLGNTIYF.

V and J are TRBV29-1 and TRBJ1-1; weak D call: TRBD1 (6 bases). The CDR3 length is 13 residues. In germline, CDR1 is SQVTM, CDR2 ANQGSEA. The V and J ends lost 5 bases and 1 base respectively, with 11 bases between them. The CDR3 is CSVSETGNTEAFF. CDR3 nucleotides: TGCAGCGTTTCAGAGACAGGGAACACTGAAGCTTTCTTT.

The V gene is TRBV4-2, the J gene TRBJ2-7, with 8 bases that match TRBD2. Germline lookup yields CDR1 LGHNA and CDR2 YNFKEQ. The V and J ends lost 4 bases and 2 bases, in that order; junction bases with no gene match: 10. This CDR3 has 16 amino acids. The CDR3 loop reads CASSLIGTSGAYEQYF. CDR3 sequence (DNA): TGTGCCAGCAGCCTCATTGGAACTAGCGGAGCCTACGAGCAGTACTTC.

The V call is TRBV15, the J call TRBJ2-2; D is unclear. Trimming shortened V by 0 bases and J by 5 bases, and 4 bases separated the two germline ends. The CDR3 consists of 13 residues. The V gene's germline CDR1 is LNHNV and CDR2 YYDKDF (reference sequence). The CDR3 loop reads CATSREGTGELFF. CDR3 in DNA: TGTGCCACCAGCAGAGAAGGGACCGGGGAGCTGTTTTTT.

The chain recombines TRBV2 with TRBJ2-1; 7 nucleotides match TRBD1. Trimming removed 4 bases from V and 5 bases from J; junction bases left unmatched: 8. The CDR3 is 15 amino acids. Germline assignment: CDR1 SNHLY and CDR2 FYNNEI. The CDR3 DNA reads TGTGCCAGCAGTGGGACAGGACCCCCACACAATGAGCAGTTCTTC. It yields the protein CASSGTGPPHNEQFF.

This clonotype came up a few times. The chain recombines TRBV27 with TRBJ1-1; possible D gene TRBD1, 6 bases. CDR3 size: 14 residues. The germline V and J ends were trimmed by 8 bases and 0 bases, with 13 bases remaining between them. From germline, CDR1 is MNHEY and CDR2 SMNVEV (reference sequence). CDR3 DNA: TGTGCCAGCTCACCGACAGGTATGAACACTGAAGCTTTCTTT. Translating it yields CASSPTGMNTEAFF.

The chain links TRBV12-2 to TRBJ1-5; the table assigns TRBD1, which was not confirmed against the DNA. TRBV12-2 has pseudogene status. This CDR3 spans 18 amino acids. The CDR3 loop reads CASRFNKGPLSGNQPQHF. In DNA, the CDR3 is TGTGCAAGTCGCTTTAACAAAGGCCCACTGAGTGGAAATCAGCCCCAGCATTTT.

The rearrangement uses TRBV20-1 and TRBJ2-1; 8 bases match TRBD2. J gave up 6 bases and V 3 bases, and 4 bases lay outside the gene matches. CDR3 length: 13 residues. The germline V gene encodes CDR1 DFQATT and CDR2 SNEGSKA (reference sequence). The CDR3 region has the DNA TGCAGTGCTAGGACCCTAGCGGGCAATGAGCAGTTCTTC. It specifies CSARTLAGNEQFF.

This chain links TRBV7-3 with TRBJ2-1, with 8 bases aligning to TRBD2. This CDR3 region has 15 residues. From germline, CDR1 is SGHTA and CDR2 FQGTGA. With V trimmed by 2 bases and J by 2 bases, 2 bases remained unmatched. In DNA form, the CDR3 reads TGTGCCAGCAGCTTACTTAGCGGGGCCTACAATGAGCAGTTCTTC. Protein: CASSLLSGAYNEQFF.

This chain uses TRBV11-1 with TRBJ2-7; 7 bases line up with TRBD1. Per the germline V gene, CDR1 is SGHAT and CDR2 is FQDESV (reference sequence). With V trimmed by 5 bases and J by 3 bases, 7 bases remained unmatched. The CDR3 consists of 14 residues. The CDR3 DNA sequence: TGTGCCAGCAGCCCACAGGGGTCCAACTACGAGCAGTACTTC. Its translation: CASSPQGSNYEQYF. Full variable domain (outside the CDR3, taken from reference TRBV11-1 and TRBJ2-7): EAEVAQSPRYKITEKSQAVAFWCDPISGHATLYWYRQILGQGPELLVQFQDESVVDDSQLPKDRFSAERLKGVDSTLKIQPAELGDSAMYLCASSPQGSNYEQYFGPGTRLTVT.

The genes are TRBV14 and TRBJ2-1; unclear D gene. V was cut by 1 base and J by 10 bases, with 5 bases left in between. CDR3 size: 11 residues. Germline V gene lookup returns CDR1 SGHDN and CDR2 FVKESK. CDR3 DNA sequence: TGTGCCAGCAGCCAAGTGGCAGAGCAGTTCTTC. This sequence encodes CASSQVAEQFF.

This clonotype was recorded once. This chain joins TRBV7-9 and TRBJ2-2; 8 positions match TRBD2. The CDR3 length is 18 residues. Looked up from germline, CDR1 is SEHNR and CDR2 is FQNEAQ (reference sequence). After removal of 3 bases from V and 0 bases from J, the junction contained 9 bases not matched to a gene. As DNA, the CDR3 is TGTGCCAGCAGCTTCCATGAAAGCGGGGGACCGAACACCGGGGAGCTGTTTTTT. It codes for CASSFHESGGPNTGELFF.

This clonotype is a singleton in its sample. The chain is built from TRBV9 and TRBJ2-2, with TRBD2 matching over 9 bases. The V segment lost 4 bases and the J segment 4 bases; nucleotides outside the gene matches: 8. Germline CDR1 and CDR2: SGDLS and YYNGEE. This CDR3 is built from 16 residues. This CDR3 is CASSLPTSGGTGELFF. CDR3 sequence (DNA): TGTGCCAGCAGCTTACCGACTAGCGGTGGCACCGGGGAGCTGTTTTTT.

J is TRBJ2-7 and V is TRBV12-3 or TRBV12-4, with 7 bases that match TRBD2. The trim removed 6 bases at V and 6 bases at J, leaving 8 bases unmatched. The CDR3 length is 13 residues. CDR3 coding DNA: TGTGCCAGCAGCACTAGCGAACCAGCCGAGCAGTACTTC. Amino acids: CASSTSEPAEQYF.

The chain is built from TRBV27 and TRBJ1-1; no reliable D call. The V gene's germline CDR1 is MNHEY and CDR2 SMNVEV (reference sequence). The V end was cut by 8 bases, the J end by 6 bases, with 7 bases between. CDR3 length: 10 residues. The CDR3 reads CASGGAEAFF. CDR3 DNA: TGTGCCAGCGGAGGAGCTGAAGCTTTCTTT.

The V and J genes are TRBV28 and TRBJ1-3; weak D call: TRBD1 (5 bases). The germline V gene has CDR1 MDHEN and CDR2 SYDVKM. This CDR3 has 15 amino acids. The germline V and J ends were trimmed by 1 base and 2 bases, with 9 bases remaining between them. The CDR3 DNA is TGTGCCAGCAGTTTATTCCCGGGGGCTGGAAACACCATATATTTT. Translated, it gives CASSLFPGAGNTIYF.

The chain couples TRBV27 to TRBJ1-3; tentative D call: TRBD1 (6 bases). The CDR3 has 11 residues. Between the trimmed V and J ends, which lost 2 bases and 16 bases, there was a span of 12 bases. The germline V gene has CDR1 MNHEY and CDR2 SMNVEV (reference sequence). Here the CDR3 reads CASSLGGTLYF. The CDR3 nucleotides read TGTGCCAGCAGTTTAGGAGGGACACTCTATTTT.

The CDR3, as DNA: TGTGCCAGCAGTTACATCGCCCCGACCACTGAAGCTTTCTTT. Residues: CASSYIAPTTEAFF. The V call is TRBV6-5, the J call TRBJ1-1; D uncertain. V dropped 2 bases and J dropped 4 bases, with 11 bases sitting between them. Germline values: CDR1 MNHEY, CDR2 SVGAGI. The CDR3 is 14 residues long.

This sequence joins TRBV11-3 and TRBJ2-1, with 11 bases lining up with TRBD2. CDR1 is SGHNT, CDR2 YENEEA, per germline. V shed 0 bases, J shed 4 bases, and the junction held 5 bases outside the gene matches. The CDR3 is 17 amino acids. CDR3 sequence reads: CASSLDRTSGFYNEQFF. In DNA form, the CDR3 reads TGTGCCAGCAGCTTAGATAGGACTAGCGGGTTTTACAATGAGCAGTTCTTC.

The rearrangement links TRBV12-3 or TRBV12-4 to TRBJ2-1; 10 bases agree with TRBD2. This CDR3 has 14 amino acids. The V segment lost 6 bases and the J segment 7 bases; nucleotides outside the gene matches: 6. The CDR3 bases are TGTGCCAGCAGGGGAAGCGGGGGGGTTAATGAGCAGTTCTTC. Protein: CASRGSGGVNEQFF.

The genes are TRBV7-9 and TRBJ2-1; no clear D. Germline lookup yields CDR1 SEHNR and CDR2 FQNEAQ (reference sequence). This CDR3 contains 12 residues. Trimming took 3 bases from V and 5 from J, leaving 5 bases between them. CDR3 coding DNA: TGTGCCAGCAGCTTCCCGGACAATGAGCAGTTCTTC. It translates to CASSFPDNEQFF. The entire variable domain, with the rest obtained from reference TRBV7-9 and TRBJ2-1, is as follows: DTGVSQNPRHKITKRGQNVTFRCDPISEHNRLYWYRQTLGQGPEFLTYFQNEAQLEKSRLLSDRFSAERPKGSFSTLEIQRTEQGDSAMYLCASSFPDNEQFFGPGTRLTVL.

The chain carries TRBV5-1 and TRBJ1-5; D is possibly TRBD1 (6 bases). CDR1 is SGHRS, CDR2 YFSETQ, per germline. The CDR3 is made up of 14 amino acids. V lost 5 bases to trimming and J lost 7 bases, with 16 bases between them. The CDR3 nucleotides are TGCGCCAGCAGTGCAGGGGTAGGGGAACAGCCCCAGCATTTT. It specifies CASSAGVGEQPQHF. Supplemented by reference TRBV5-1 and TRBJ1-5, the full variable domain reads KAGVTQTPRYLIKTRGQQVTLSCSPISGHRSVSWYQQTPGQGLQFLFEYFSETQRNKGNFPGRFSGRQFSNSRSEMNVSTLELGDSALYLCASSAGVGEQPQHFGDGTRLSIL.

This chain uses TRBV9 with TRBJ2-7; D is ambiguous. The CDR3 consists of 13 residues. Trimming removed 0 bases from V and 3 bases from J, with 7 bases in between. Looked up from germline, CDR1 is SGDLS and CDR2 is YYNGEE. CDR3 DNA sequence: TGTGCCAGCAGCGTAGATCCGTTCTACGAGCAGTACTTC. Protein product: CASSVDPFYEQYF.